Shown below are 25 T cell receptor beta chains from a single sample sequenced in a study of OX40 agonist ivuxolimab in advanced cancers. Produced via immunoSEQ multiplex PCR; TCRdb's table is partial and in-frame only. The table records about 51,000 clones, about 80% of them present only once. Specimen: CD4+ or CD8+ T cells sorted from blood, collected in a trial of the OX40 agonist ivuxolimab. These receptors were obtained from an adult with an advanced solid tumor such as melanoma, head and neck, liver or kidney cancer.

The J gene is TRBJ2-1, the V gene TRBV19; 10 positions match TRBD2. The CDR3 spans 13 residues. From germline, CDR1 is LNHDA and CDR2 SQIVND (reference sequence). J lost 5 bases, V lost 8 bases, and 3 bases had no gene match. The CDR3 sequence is CASGTSGNNEQFF. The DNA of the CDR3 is TGTGCCAGTGGCACTAGCGGGAACAATGAGCAGTTCTTC.

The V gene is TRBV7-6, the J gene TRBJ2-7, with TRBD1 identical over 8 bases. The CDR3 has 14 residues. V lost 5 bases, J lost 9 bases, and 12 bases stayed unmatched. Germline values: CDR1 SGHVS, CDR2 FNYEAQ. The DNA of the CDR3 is TGTGCCAGCAGCGGGACAGGCATTCAGCTTGTGCAGTACTTC. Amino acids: CASSGTGIQLVQYF. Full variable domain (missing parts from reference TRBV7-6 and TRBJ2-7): GAGVSQSPRYKVTKRGQDVALRCDPISGHVSLYWYRQALGQGPEFLTYFNYEAQQDKSGLPNDRFSAERPEGSISTLTIQRTEQRDSAMYRCASSGTGIQLVQYFGPGTRLTVT.

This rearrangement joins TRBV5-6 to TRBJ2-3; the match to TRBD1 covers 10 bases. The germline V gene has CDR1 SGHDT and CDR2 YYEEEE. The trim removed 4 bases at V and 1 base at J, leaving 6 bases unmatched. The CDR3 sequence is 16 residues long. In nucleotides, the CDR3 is TGTGCCAGCAGCCCTCCCGGGACAGGGGGCACAGATACGCAGTATTTT. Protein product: CASSPPGTGGTDTQYF.

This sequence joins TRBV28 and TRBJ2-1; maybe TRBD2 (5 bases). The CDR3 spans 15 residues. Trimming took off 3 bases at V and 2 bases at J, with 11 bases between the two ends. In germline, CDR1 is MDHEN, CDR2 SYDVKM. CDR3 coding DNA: TGTGCCAGCAGTTTTTCGCGAGGGACCTACAATGAGCAGTTCTTC. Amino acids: CASSFSRGTYNEQFF.

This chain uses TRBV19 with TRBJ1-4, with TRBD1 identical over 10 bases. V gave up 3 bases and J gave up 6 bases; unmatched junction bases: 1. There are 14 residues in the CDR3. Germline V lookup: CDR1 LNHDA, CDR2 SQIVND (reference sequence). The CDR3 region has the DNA TGTGCCAGTAGTATGGACAGGGGGTATGAAAAACTGTTTTTT. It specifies CASSMDRGYEKLFF. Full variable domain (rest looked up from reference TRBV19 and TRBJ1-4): DGGITQSPKYLFRKEGQNVTLSCEQNLNHDAMYWYRQDPGQGLRLIYYSQIVNDFQKGDIAEGYSVSREKKESFPLTVTSAQKNPTAFYLCASSMDRGYEKLFFGSGTQLSVL.

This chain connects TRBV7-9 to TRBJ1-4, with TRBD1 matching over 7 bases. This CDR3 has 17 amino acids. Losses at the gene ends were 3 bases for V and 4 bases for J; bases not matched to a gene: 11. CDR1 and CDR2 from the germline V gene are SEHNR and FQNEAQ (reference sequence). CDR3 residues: CASSFSKGARGNEKLFF. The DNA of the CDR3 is TGTGCCAGCAGCTTTAGTAAGGGGGCGCGAGGTAATGAAAAACTGTTTTTT.

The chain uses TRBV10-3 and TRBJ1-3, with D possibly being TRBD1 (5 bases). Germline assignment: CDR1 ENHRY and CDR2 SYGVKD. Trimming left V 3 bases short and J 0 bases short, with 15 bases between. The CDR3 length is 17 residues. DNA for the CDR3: TGTGCCATCAGTGATCGGGTGGGACGAACCTCTGGAAACACCATATATTTT. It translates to CAISDRVGRTSGNTIYF.

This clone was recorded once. The CDR3 DNA reads TGTGCCAGCAGCGACACAGATACGCAGTATTTT. This translates into CASSDTDTQYF. The chain uses TRBV7-9 and TRBJ2-3; D ambiguous. Trimming removed 5 bases from V and 2 bases from J, with 2 bases in between. Germline V gene sequence: CDR1 SEHNR, CDR2 FQNEAQ (reference sequence). This CDR3 is built from 11 residues.

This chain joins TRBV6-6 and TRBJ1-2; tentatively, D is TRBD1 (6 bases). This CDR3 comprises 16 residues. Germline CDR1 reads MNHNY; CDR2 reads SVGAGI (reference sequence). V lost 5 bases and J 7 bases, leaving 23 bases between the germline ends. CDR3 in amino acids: CASSMKETGSESGYTF. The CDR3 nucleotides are TGTGCCAGCAGTATGAAGGAGACAGGCTCTGAATCTGGCTACACCTTC.

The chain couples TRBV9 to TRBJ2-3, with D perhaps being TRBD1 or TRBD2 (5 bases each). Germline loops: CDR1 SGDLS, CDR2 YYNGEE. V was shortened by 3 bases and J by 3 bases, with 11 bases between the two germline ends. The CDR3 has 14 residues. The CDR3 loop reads CASSARDLTDTQYF. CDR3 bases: TGTGCCAGCAGCGCCCGGGACCTAACAGATACGCAGTATTTT.

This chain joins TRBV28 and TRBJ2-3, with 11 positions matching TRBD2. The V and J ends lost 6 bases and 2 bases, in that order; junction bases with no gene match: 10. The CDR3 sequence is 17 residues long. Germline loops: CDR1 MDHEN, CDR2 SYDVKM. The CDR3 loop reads CASSNAGTSGITDTQYF. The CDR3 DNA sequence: TGTGCCAGCAGCAATGCCGGGACTAGCGGTATCACAGATACGCAGTATTTT.

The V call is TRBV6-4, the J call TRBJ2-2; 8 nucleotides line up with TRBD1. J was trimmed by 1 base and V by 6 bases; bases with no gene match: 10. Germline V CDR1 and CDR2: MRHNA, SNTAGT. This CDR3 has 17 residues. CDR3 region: CASRPTGTGLNTGELFF. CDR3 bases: TGTGCCAGCAGACCCACCGGGACAGGCTTGAACACCGGGGAGCTGTTTTTT.

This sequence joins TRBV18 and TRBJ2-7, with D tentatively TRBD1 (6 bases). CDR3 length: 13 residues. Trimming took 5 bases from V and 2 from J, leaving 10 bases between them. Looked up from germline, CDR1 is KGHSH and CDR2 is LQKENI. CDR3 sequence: CASSDRSAYEQYF. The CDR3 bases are TGTGCCAGCTCAGACAGGAGCGCCTACGAGCAGTACTTC.

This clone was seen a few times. CDR3 coding DNA: TGTGCCAGTAGTAACCAGGGACCCCCTATGGACTATGGCTACACCTTC. Encoded protein: CASSNQGPPMDYGYTF. The chain links TRBV19 to TRBJ1-2, with a weak D call TRBD1 (5 bases). Deletions cut 4 bases from V and 3 bases from J, with 18 bases between. Germline-derived CDR1 and CDR2 are LNHDA and SQIVND (reference sequence). This CDR3 has 16 amino acids. Full variable domain (outside the CDR3, taken from reference TRBV19 and TRBJ1-2): DGGITQSPKYLFRKEGQNVTLSCEQNLNHDAMYWYRQDPGQGLRLIYYSQIVNDFQKGDIAEGYSVSREKKESFPLTVTSAQKNPTAFYLCASSNQGPPMDYGYTFGSGTRLTVV.

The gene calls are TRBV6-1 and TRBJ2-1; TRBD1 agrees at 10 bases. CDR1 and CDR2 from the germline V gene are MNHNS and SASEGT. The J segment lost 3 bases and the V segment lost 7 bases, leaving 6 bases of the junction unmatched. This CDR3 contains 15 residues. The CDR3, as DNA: TGTGCCAGCAATTGGGGACAGGGGTACTACAATGAGCAGTTCTTC. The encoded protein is CASNWGQGYYNEQFF.

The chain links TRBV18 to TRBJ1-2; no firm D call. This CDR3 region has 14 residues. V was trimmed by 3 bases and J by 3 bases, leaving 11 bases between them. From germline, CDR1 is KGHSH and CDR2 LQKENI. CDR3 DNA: TGTGCCAGCTCACCTTTGGGGAAGGACTATGGCTACACCTTC. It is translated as CASSPLGKDYGYTF.

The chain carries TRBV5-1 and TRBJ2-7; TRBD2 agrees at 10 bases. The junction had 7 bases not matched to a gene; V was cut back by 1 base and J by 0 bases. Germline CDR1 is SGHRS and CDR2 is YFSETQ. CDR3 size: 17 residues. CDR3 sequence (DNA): TGCGCCAGCAGCTTGCTCCCACTAGCGGGAAACTCCTACGAGCAGTACTTC. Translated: CASSLLPLAGNSYEQYF.

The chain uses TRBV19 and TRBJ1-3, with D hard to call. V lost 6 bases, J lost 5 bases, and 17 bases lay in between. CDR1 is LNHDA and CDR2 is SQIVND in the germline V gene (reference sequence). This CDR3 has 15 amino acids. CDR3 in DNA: TGTGCCAGTAGCGAAGGTCGCCTCTTTCGAAACACCATATATTTT. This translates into CASSEGRLFRNTIYF.

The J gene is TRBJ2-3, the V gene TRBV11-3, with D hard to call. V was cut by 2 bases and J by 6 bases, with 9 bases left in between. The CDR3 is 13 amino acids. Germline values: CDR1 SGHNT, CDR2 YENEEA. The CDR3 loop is CASSLTGVDTQYF. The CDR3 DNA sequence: TGTGCCAGCAGCTTAACTGGGGTTGATACGCAGTATTTT.

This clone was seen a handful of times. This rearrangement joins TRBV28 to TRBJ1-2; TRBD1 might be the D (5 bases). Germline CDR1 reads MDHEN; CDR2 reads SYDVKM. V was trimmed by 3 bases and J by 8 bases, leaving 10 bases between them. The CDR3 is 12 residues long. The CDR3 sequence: CASSFAGEGYTF. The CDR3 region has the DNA TGTGCCAGCAGTTTTGCGGGGGAAGGCTACACCTTC.

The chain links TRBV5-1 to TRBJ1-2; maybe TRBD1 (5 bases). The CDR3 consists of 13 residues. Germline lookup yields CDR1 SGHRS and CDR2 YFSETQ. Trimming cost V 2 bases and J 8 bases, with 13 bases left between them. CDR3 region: CASSLGTELGYTF. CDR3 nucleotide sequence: TGCGCCAGCAGCTTAGGGACCGAGTTAGGCTACACCTTC.

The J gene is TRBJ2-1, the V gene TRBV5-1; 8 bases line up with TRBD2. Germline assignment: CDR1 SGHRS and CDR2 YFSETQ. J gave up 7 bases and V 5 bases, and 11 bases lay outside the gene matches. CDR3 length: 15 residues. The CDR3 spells CASSPGPAGVNEQFF. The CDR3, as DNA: TGCGCCAGCAGTCCAGGCCCAGCGGGAGTGAATGAGCAGTTCTTC.

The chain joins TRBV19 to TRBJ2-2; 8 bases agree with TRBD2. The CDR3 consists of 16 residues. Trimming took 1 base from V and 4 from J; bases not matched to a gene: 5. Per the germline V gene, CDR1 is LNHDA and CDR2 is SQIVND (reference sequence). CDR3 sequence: CASSIAGAGGTGELFF. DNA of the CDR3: TGTGCCAGTAGTATAGCGGGCGCGGGAGGCACCGGGGAGCTGTTTTTT.

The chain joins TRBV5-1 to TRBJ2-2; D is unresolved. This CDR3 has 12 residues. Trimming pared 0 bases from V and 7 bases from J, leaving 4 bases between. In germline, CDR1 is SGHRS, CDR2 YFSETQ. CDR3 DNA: TGCGCCAGCAGCTTGGAAGGCGGGGAGCTGTTTTTT. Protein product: CASSLEGGELFF.

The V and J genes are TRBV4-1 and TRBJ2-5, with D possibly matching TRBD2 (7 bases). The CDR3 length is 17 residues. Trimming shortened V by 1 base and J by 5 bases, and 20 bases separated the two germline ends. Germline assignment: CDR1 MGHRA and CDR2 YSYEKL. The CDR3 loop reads CASSQVPTGPGGETQYF. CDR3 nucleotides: TGCGCCAGCAGCCAAGTCCCGACAGGCCCCGGGGGGGAGACCCAGTACTTC.